The 3 T cell receptor beta chains below were found in one sample sequenced in a study of T cells in Graves' hyperthyroidism and ophthalmopathy. Authors of the study amplified TCR beta CDR3 regions from RNA transcripts. First-round RT-PCR targeting the TCR CDR3 was performed with the HTBI primer set. In TCRdb, the multiplex PCR reads were re-called with MiXCR into one record per CDR3 protein. Of 500,000 to 600,000 distinct CDR3 sequences listed, over 15% were seen once; the top ten hold around 19%. The sequencing input was blood. The source of these receptors is a woman under 30 with Graves' hyperthyroidism.

The chain employs TRBV15 and TRBJ1-4; D is ambiguous. Per germline, CDR1 LNHNV and CDR2 YYDKDF (reference sequence). The V and J ends lost 0 bases and 4 bases respectively, with 15 bases between them. The CDR3 spans 17 residues. CDR3 nucleotide sequence: TGTGCCACCAGCAGAGATCTGACCGTAGTGTATAATGAAAAACTGTTTTTT. Translating it yields CATSRDLTVVYNEKLFF.

Ten or more counts support this clonotype. V and J are TRBV11-2 and TRBJ2-7; TRBD2 agrees at 12 bases. The V gene's germline CDR1 is SGHAT and CDR2 FQNNGV. V dropped 2 bases and J dropped 0; count of bases not matched to a gene: 5. The CDR3 runs to 17 residues. The CDR3 nucleotides are TGTGCCAGCAGCTTAAACCCGACTAGCGGGAGCTCCTACGAGCAGTACTTC. It codes for CASSLNPTSGSSYEQYF. Supplemented by reference TRBV11-2 and TRBJ2-7, the full variable domain reads EAGVAQSPRYKIIEKRQSVAFWCNPISGHATLYWYQQILGQGPKLLIQFQNNGVVDDSQLPKDRFSAERLKGVDSTLKIQPAKLEDSAVYLCASSLNPTSGSSYEQYFGPGTRLTVT.

The chain uses TRBV5-1 and TRBJ1-2, with D hard to call. This CDR3 is 14 amino acids long. V lost 4 bases to trimming and J lost 4 bases, with 14 bases between them. Germline V gene sequence: CDR1 SGHRS, CDR2 YFSETQ. As DNA, the CDR3 is TGCGCCAGCAGCGTGTCGAGTCCTACCTATGGCTACACCTTC. It yields the protein CASSVSSPTYGYTF.